This TCR beta chain is drawn from a study of spatial heterogeneity in lung cancer. Looking at the study overall: More beta-chain than alpha-chain sequences were consistently detected. Each unique TCR and UMI combination was seen more than ten times on average in raw reads.

This CDR3 comprises 14 residues. Trimming pared 5 bases from V and 4 bases from J, leaving 13 bases between. CDR1 and CDR2 (germline): SEHNR, FQNEAQ (reference sequence). This clonotype showed up many times. The time point is: sample taken at primary tumor resection. Material for sequencing was whole RNA from tumor, nontumor lung or frozen PBMC, left unsorted. Every cDNA TCR molecule received its own unique molecular identifier. TCRdb re-called the 5' RACE reads through MiXCR, storing one row per CDR3 protein. The data contain under 40,000 distinct CDR3 sequences, under 7% of them singletons. This clonotype originated in a male donor with early-stage non-small cell lung cancer. This sample comprised PBMCs, obtained at surgery. V and J are TRBV7-9 and TRBJ2-3; TRBD1 or TRBD2 may be the D gene (5 bases each). In nucleotides, the CDR3 is TGTGCCAGCAGCCCAGGGAGAGGGGCAGATACGCAGTATTTT. Protein: CASSPGRGADTQYF.